What follows describes a single T cell receptor beta chain. Its target is unknown. The data were taken from a study of shared clonotypes between healthy human individuals. CDR3 size: 16 residues. V lost 1 base and J 0 bases, leaving 11 bases between the germline ends. Germline V gene data show CDR1 as SGHRS and CDR2 as YFSETQ. Every donor, a Caucasian adult, lived in Nashville, Tennessee. Study-wide results and limits: Sequencing of the sorted subsets was shown by rarefaction to be incomplete despite large depth. A small donor pool kept down the genetic and exposure-history diversity that was represented. Clonotypes that were shared across a handful of donors made up approximately 5.1% of naive CD4 clonotypes.

Produced via immunoSEQ multiplex PCR; TCRdb's table is partial and in-frame only. The data hold a few million clones, with 85% to 95% observed a single time. The sequenced material came from naive CD4+ T cells sorted from blood. Subset specified: CD45RA+ positively selected. This chain links TRBV5-1 with TRBJ2-1; perhaps TRBD1 as D (6 bases). The sequence was collected from a man between 18 and 35 years old in good health. The CDR3 DNA follows: TGCGCCAGCAGCTTGATGGGGGCCAGCTCCTACAATGAGCAGTTCTTC. This sequence encodes CASSLMGASSYNEQFF.